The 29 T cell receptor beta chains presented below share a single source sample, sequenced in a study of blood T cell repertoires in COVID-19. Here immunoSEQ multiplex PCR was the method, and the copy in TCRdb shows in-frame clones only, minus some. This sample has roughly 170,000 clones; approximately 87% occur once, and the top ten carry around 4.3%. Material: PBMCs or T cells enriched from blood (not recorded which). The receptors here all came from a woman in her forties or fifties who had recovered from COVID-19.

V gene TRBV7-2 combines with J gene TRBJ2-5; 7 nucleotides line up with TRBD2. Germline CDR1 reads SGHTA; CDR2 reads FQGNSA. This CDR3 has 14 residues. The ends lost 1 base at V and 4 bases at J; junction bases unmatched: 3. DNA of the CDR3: TGTGCCAGCAGCTTAGGGCGCGGGGGAGAGACCCAGTACTTC. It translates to CASSLGRGGETQYF.

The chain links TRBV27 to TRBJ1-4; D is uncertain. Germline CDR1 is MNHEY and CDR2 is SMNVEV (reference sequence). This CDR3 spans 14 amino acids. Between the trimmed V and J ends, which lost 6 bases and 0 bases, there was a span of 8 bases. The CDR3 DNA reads TGTGCCAGCAGGTCACTTCCAACTAATGAAAAACTGTTTTTT. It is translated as CASRSLPTNEKLFF. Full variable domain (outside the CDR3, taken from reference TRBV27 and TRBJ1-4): EAQVTQNPRYLITVTGKKLTVTCSQNMNHEYMSWYRQDPGLGLRQIYYSMNVEVTDKGDVPEGYKVSRKEKRNFPLILESPSPNQTSLYFCASRSLPTNEKLFFGSGTQLSVL.

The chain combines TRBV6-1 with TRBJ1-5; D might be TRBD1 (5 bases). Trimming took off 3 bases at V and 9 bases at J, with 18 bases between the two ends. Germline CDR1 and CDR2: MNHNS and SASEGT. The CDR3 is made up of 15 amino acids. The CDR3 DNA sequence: TGTGCCAGCAGTGAGTATCTGGGGACTGAAAGGCCCCAGCATTTT. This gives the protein CASSEYLGTERPQHF.

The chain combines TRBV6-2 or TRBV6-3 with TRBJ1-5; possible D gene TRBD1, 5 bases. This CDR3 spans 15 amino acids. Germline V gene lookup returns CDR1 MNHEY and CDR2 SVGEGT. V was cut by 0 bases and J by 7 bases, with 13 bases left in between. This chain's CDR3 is CASSYSLRARQPQHF. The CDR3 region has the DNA TGTGCCAGCAGTTACTCGCTCAGGGCGCGCCAGCCCCAGCATTTT.

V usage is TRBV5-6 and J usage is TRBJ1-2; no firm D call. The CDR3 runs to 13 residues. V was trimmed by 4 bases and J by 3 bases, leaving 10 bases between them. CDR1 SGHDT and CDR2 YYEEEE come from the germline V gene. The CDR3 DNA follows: TGTGCCAGCAGCCGGGGAGGGTACTATGGCTACACCTTC. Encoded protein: CASSRGGYYGYTF.

The CDR3 bases are TGTGCCATCAATACCACCCCGGGAGATACGCAGTATTTT. As protein: CAINTTPGDTQYF. The chain carries TRBV10-3 and TRBJ2-3; D is uncertain. CDR3 length: 13 amino acids. Trimming cost V 7 bases and J 5 bases, with 13 bases left between them. The germline V gene encodes CDR1 ENHRY and CDR2 SYGVKD.

The CDR3: CASSFGSSGNTIYF. In DNA, the CDR3 is TGTGCCAGCAGCTTCGGGAGCTCTGGAAACACCATATATTTT. V and J are TRBV7-2 and TRBJ1-3; no clear D gene. CDR3 length: 14 residues. With 3 bases removed from V and 0 bases from J, the gap between germline ends came to 6 bases. Germline values: CDR1 SGHTA, CDR2 FQGNSA.

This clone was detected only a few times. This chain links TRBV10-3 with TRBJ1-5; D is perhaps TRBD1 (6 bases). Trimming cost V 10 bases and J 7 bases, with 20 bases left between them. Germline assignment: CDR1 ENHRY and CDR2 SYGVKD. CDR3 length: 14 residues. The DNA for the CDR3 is TGTGCCAGCAAGGTGGGAGGGGGGGCGCAGCCCCAGCATTTT. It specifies CASKVGGGAQPQHF.

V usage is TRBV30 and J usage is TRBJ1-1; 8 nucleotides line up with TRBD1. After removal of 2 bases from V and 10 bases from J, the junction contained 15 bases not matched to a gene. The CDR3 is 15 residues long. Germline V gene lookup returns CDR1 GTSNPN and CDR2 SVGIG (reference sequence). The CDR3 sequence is CAWSPLGQGVGAAFF. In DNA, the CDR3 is TGTGCCTGGAGTCCGCTTGGACAGGGAGTAGGTGCAGCTTTCTTT.

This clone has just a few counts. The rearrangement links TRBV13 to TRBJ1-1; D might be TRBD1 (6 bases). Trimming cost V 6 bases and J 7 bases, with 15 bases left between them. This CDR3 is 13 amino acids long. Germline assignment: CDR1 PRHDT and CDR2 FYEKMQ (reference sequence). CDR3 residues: CASRPPQGFEAFF. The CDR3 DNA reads TGTGCCAGCAGGCCCCCGCAGGGGTTTGAAGCTTTCTTT.

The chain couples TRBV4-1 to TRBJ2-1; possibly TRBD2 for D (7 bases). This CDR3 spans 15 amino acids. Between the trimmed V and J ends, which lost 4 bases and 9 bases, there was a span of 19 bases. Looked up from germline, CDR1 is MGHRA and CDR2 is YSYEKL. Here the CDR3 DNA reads TGCGCCAGCAGCCCGATCGAACTTAGGGGGGGTGAGCAGTTCTTC. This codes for CASSPIELRGGEQFF.

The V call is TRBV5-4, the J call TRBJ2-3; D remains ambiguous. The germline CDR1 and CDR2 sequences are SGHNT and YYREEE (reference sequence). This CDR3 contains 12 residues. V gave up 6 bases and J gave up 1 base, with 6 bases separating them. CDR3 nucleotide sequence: TGTGCCAGCACCCGAGGCACAGATACGCAGTATTTT. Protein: CASTRGTDTQYF.

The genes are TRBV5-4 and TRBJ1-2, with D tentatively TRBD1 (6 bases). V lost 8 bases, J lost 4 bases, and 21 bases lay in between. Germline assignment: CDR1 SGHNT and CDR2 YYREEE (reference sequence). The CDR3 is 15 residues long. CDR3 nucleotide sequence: TGTGCCAGTCTATTCGTGGGGGCCGAGTCCTATGGCTACACCTTC. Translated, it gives CASLFVGAESYGYTF.

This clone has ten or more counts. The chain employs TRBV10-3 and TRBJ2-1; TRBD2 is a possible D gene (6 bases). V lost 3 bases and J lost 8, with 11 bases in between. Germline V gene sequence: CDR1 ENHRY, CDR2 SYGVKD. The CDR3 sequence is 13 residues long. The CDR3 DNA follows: TGTGCCATCAGTGACCCTCCGGGGGATGAGCAGTTCTTC. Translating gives CAISDPPGDEQFF.

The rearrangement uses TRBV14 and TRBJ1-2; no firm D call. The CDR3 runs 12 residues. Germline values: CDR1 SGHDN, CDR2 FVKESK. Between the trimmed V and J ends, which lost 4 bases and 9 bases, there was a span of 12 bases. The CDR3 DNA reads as TGTGCCAGCAGCCCTGGCCCGCGGCGCTACACCTTC. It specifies CASSPGPRRYTF. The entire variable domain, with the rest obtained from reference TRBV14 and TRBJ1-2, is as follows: EAGVTQFPSHSVIEKGQTVTLRCDPISGHDNLYWYRRVMGKEIKFLLHFVKESKQDESGMPNNRFLAERTGGTYSTLKVQPAELEDSGVYFCASSPGPRRYTFGSGTRLTVV.

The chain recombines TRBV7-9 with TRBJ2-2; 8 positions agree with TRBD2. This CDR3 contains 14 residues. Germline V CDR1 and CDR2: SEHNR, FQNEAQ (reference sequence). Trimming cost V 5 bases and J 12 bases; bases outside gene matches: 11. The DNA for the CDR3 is TGTGCCAGCAGCGCCCGCGGGGGGCCGGGAAAGCTGTTTTTT. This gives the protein CASSARGGPGKLFF.

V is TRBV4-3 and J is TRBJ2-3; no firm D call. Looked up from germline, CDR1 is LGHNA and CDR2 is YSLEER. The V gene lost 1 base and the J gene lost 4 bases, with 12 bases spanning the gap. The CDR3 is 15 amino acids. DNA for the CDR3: TGCGCCAGCAGCCAAGGGTCGAGAGAAGCAGATACGCAGTATTTT. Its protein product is CASSQGSREADTQYF.

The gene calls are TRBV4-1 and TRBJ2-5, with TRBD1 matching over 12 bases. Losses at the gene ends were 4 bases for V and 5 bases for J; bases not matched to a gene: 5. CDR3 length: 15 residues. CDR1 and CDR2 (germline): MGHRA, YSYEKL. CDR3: CASSPTGTGGETQYF. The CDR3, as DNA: TGCGCCAGCAGCCCAACGGGGACAGGGGGCGAGACCCAGTACTTC.

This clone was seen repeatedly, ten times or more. CDR3 DNA: TGTGCCAGCAGGGGGACAGGGGGCGCTGGGAACTATGGCTACACCTTC. It encodes CASRGTGGAGNYGYTF. This chain links TRBV5-6 with TRBJ1-2, with TRBD1 matching 12 bases. This CDR3 has 16 amino acids. V shed 5 bases, J shed 2 bases, and the junction held 7 bases outside the gene matches. The germline V gene encodes CDR1 SGHDT and CDR2 YYEEEE.

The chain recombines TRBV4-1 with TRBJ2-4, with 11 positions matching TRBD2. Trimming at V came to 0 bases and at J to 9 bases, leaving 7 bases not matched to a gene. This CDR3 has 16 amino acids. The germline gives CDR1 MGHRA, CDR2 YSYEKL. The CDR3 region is CASSQEEVAGGRIQYF. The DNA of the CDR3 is TGCGCCAGCAGCCAAGAAGAGGTAGCGGGGGGGCGCATTCAGTACTTC.

CDR3 sequence: CASSLGTGGLRNYGYTF. DNA of the CDR3: TGTGCCAGCAGCTTGGGGACAGGGGGTTTACGTAACTATGGCTACACCTTC. The chain links TRBV11-2 to TRBJ1-2, with 11 bases aligning to TRBD1. The V gene's germline CDR1 is SGHAT and CDR2 FQNNGV. Unmatched junction bases numbered 7, after V lost 3 bases and J lost 1 base. The CDR3 is 17 amino acids.

The chain's CDR3 is CAWGLAGVGQFF. CDR3 nucleotide sequence: TGTGCCTGGGGACTAGCGGGAGTTGGGCAGTTCTTC. The chain employs TRBV30 and TRBJ2-1, with 13 bases that match TRBD2. This CDR3 region has 12 residues. Germline CDR1 and CDR2: GTSNPN and SVGIG (reference sequence). Trimming took 5 bases from V and 12 from J; bases not matched to a gene: 4.

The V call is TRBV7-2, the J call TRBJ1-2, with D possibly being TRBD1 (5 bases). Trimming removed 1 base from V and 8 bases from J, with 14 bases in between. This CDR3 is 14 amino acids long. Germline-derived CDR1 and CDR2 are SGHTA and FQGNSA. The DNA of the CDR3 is TGTGCCAGCAGCTTAGGGGGGGGAACGGAAGGCTACACCTTC. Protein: CASSLGGGTEGYTF.

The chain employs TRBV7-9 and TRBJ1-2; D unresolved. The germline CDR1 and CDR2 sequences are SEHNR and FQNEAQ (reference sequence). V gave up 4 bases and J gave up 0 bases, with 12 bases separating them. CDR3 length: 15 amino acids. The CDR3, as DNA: TGTGCCAGCAGCTCCGCCCGGCTAGCTAACTATGGCTACACCTTC. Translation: CASSSARLANYGYTF.

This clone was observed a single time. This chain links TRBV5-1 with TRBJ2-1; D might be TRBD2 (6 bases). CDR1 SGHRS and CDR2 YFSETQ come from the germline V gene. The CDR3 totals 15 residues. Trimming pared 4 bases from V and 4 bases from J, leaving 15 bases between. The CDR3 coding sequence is TGCGCCAGCAGCCCCGGGACTCAAATATACAATGAGCAGTTCTTC. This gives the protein CASSPGTQIYNEQFF.

The CDR3 DNA is TGTGCCAGCTCACCCGGGACAGGGAGAGGCTACACCTTC. Protein: CASSPGTGRGYTF. This chain uses TRBV18 with TRBJ1-2; TRBD1 matches at 9 bases. Trimming removed 3 bases from V and 8 bases from J; junction bases left unmatched: 4. This CDR3 is 13 amino acids long. Germline-derived CDR1 and CDR2 are KGHSH and LQKENI.

The CDR3 nucleotides are TGTGCCAGCAGCCCGAGCGGGGGGGCCGCCAATGAGCAGTTCTTC. Its protein is CASSPSGGAANEQFF. V is TRBV7-2 and J is TRBJ2-1, with 10 nucleotides matching TRBD2. The CDR3 is 15 amino acids. Germline V gene sequence: CDR1 SGHTA, CDR2 FQGNSA. V dropped 5 bases and J dropped 6; count of bases not matched to a gene: 7.

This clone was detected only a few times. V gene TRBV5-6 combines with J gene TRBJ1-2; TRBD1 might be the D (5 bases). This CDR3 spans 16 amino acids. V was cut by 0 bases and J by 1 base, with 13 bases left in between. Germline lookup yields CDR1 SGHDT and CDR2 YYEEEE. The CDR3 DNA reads TGTGCCAGCAGCTTGGTGACAGCTACCCTTAACTATGGCTACACCTTC. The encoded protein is CASSLVTATLNYGYTF.

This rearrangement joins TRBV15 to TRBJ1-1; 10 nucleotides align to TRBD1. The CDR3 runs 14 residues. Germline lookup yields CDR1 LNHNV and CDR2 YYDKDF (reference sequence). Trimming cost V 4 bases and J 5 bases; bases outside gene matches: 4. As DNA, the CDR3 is TGTGCCACCAGCATGGACAGGGGGGTAACTGAAGCTTTCTTT. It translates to CATSMDRGVTEAFF. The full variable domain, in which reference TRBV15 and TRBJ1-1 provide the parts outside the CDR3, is DAMVIQNPRYQVTQFGKPVTLSCSQTLNHNVMYWYQQKSSQAPKLLFHYYDKDFNNEADTPDNFQSRRPNTSFCFLDIRSPGLGDTAMYLCATSMDRGVTEAFFGQGTRLTVV.